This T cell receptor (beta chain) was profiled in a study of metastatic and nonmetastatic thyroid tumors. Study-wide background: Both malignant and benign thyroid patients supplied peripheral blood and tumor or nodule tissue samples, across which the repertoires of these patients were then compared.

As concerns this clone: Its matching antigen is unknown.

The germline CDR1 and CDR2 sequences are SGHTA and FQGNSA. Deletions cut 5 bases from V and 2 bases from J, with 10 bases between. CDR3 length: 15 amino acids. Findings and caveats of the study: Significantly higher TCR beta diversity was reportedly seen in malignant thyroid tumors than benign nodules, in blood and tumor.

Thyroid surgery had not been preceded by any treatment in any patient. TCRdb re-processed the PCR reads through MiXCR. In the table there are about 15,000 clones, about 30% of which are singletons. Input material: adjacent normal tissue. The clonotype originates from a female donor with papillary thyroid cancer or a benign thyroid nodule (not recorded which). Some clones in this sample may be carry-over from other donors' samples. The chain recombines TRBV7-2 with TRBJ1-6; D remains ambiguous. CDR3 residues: CASSLTDAYNSPLHF. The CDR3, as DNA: TGTGCCAGCAGCCTAACAGATGCCTATAATTCACCCCTCCACTTT. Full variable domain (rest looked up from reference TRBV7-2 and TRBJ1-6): GAGVSQSPSNKVTEKGKDVELRCDPISGHTALYWYRQSLGQGLEFLIYFQGNSAPDKSGLPSDRFSAERTGGSVSTLTIQRTQQEDSAVYLCASSLTDAYNSPLHFGNGTRLTVT.